The 31 T cell receptor beta chains listed next were all sequenced from one sample in a study of blood T cell repertoires in COVID-19. This table comes from immunoSEQ multiplex PCR, and its TCRdb copy is limited to in-frame clones, with some not included. The table includes about 27,000 clones, around 75% detected once. Sequenced sample: peripheral blood. The receptors come from a woman of 80 years or more with acute or convalescent COVID-19.

The rearrangement uses TRBV7-8 and TRBJ1-2; 7 bases agree with TRBD1. In germline, CDR1 is SGHVS, CDR2 FQNEAQ. The CDR3 extends over 16 amino acids. Trimming took 0 bases from V and 4 from J; bases not matched to a gene: 8. The DNA of the CDR3 is TGTGCCAGCAGCTTAGCGCGAGGGGGCGCAACCTATGGCTACACCTTC. It specifies CASSLARGGATYGYTF.

This clone was recorded a few times. CDR3 sequence reads: CSSPANYGYTF. The CDR3 DNA reads TGCAGTTCTCCAGCTAACTATGGCTACACCTTC. The chain is built from TRBV20-1 and TRBJ1-2; D remains ambiguous. The germline V gene encodes CDR1 DFQATT and CDR2 SNEGSKA (reference sequence). CDR3 length: 11 residues. The germline V and J ends were trimmed by 8 bases and 0 bases, with 7 bases remaining between them.

The table lists this clone with a count of one. The chain recombines TRBV18 with TRBJ2-5, with D tentatively TRBD2 (5 bases). The CDR3 is made up of 16 amino acids. V shed 0 bases and J shed 3 bases, with 14 bases lying between them. CDR1 is KGHSH and CDR2 is LQKENI in the germline V gene. Here the CDR3 DNA reads TGTGCCAGCTCACCACCGCCTAGCCTTAGGGAAGAGACCCAGTACTTC. Its protein product is CASSPPPSLREETQYF.

The genes are TRBV15 and TRBJ2-3; TRBD2 aligns across 13 bases. The CDR3 consists of 16 residues. CDR1 is LNHNV, CDR2 YYDKDF, per germline (reference sequence). V lost 4 bases and J lost 4; bases outside the gene matches: 5. CDR3 sequence reads: CATSTRLAGGADTQYF. The CDR3 DNA sequence: TGTGCCACCAGCACCCGACTAGCGGGGGGTGCAGATACGCAGTATTTT.

This rearrangement joins TRBV7-6 to TRBJ1-1; weak D call: TRBD1 (6 bases). Deletions cut 0 bases from V and 5 bases from J, with 13 bases between. Germline V gene sequence: CDR1 SGHVS, CDR2 FNYEAQ. This CDR3 spans 15 amino acids. The CDR3 DNA follows: TGTGCCAGCAGCTTAGCGAGGGGGAGGGGAACTGAAGCTTTCTTT. Encoded protein: CASSLARGRGTEAFF.

This clone has more than one count but fewer than ten. The chain recombines TRBV15 with TRBJ1-2, with D possibly TRBD1 on 6 matching bases. V gave up 4 bases and J gave up 2 bases, with 14 bases separating them. The CDR3 is made up of 15 amino acids. Germline V gives CDR1 LNHNV, CDR2 YYDKDF (reference sequence). Here the CDR3 reads CATSTGEGGNYGYTF. The CDR3 nucleotides read TGTGCCACCAGCACGGGGGAGGGGGGAAACTATGGCTACACCTTC. The whole variable domain, filled in from reference TRBV15 and TRBJ1-2, reads DAMVIQNPRYQVTQFGKPVTLSCSQTLNHNVMYWYQQKSSQAPKLLFHYYDKDFNNEADTPDNFQSRRPNTSFCFLDIRSPGLGDTAMYLCATSTGEGGNYGYTFGSGTRLTVV.

The CDR3 protein is CASSPMPGRAEAFF. As DNA, the CDR3 is TGTGCCAGCAGCCCCATGCCAGGGAGGGCTGAAGCTTTCTTT. This rearrangement joins TRBV2 to TRBJ1-1; possible D gene TRBD1, 5 bases. This CDR3 has 14 residues. Looked up from germline, CDR1 is SNHLY and CDR2 is FYNNEI. Trimming stripped 6 bases from V and 6 bases from J, with 17 bases between.

The chain uses TRBV6-5 and TRBJ1-6; D perhaps matches TRBD1 (6 bases). Germline assignment: CDR1 MNHEY and CDR2 SVGAGI. This CDR3 is 12 amino acids long. In nucleotides, the CDR3 is TGTGCTATTGGACAGAATAATTCACCCCTCCACTTT. Protein sequence: CAIGQNNSPLHF.

This chain links TRBV18 with TRBJ2-3; 7 nucleotides align to TRBD2. Germline V gene lookup returns CDR1 KGHSH and CDR2 LQKENI. The CDR3 sequence is 14 residues long. J lost 12 bases, V lost 3 bases, and 12 bases had no gene match. The DNA of the CDR3 is TGTGCCAGCTCACCCCCGAGCGGGGCAAGGACTCAGTATTTT. Its translation: CASSPPSGARTQYF.

The chain couples TRBV7-2 to TRBJ1-3; the D is unclear. This CDR3 has 15 residues. CDR1 is SGHTA and CDR2 is FQGNSA in the germline V gene. Trimming stripped 2 bases from V and 2 bases from J, with 10 bases between. In DNA form, the CDR3 reads TGTGCCAGCAGCTTAAACTTTAGAGCTGGAAACACCATATATTTT. Its protein is CASSLNFRAGNTIYF.

CDR3 DNA: TGTGCCAGCAGCGCCTCGGGCAACGTCCTGACTTTC. Protein: CASSASGNVLTF. This chain links TRBV25-1 with TRBJ2-6; D gene ambiguous. The CDR3 runs to 12 residues. V lost 6 bases and J 9 bases, leaving 9 bases between the germline ends. Germline CDR1 MGHDK, CDR2 SYGVNS. The whole variable domain, filled in from reference TRBV25-1 and TRBJ2-6, reads EADIYQTPRYLVIGTGKKITLECSQTMGHDKMYWYQQDPGMELHLIHYSYGVNSTEKGDLSSESTVSRIRTEHFPLTLESARPSHTSQYLCASSASGNVLTFGAGSRLTVL.

This chain connects TRBV18 to TRBJ2-2, with 8 bases aligning to TRBD1. CDR1 and CDR2 (germline): KGHSH, LQKENI. V was clipped by 4 bases and J by 4 bases; unmatched bases: 5. The CDR3 has 15 residues. The CDR3 reads CASSLGQGSTGELFF. The CDR3 DNA follows: TGTGCCAGCTCACTCGGACAGGGATCCACCGGGGAGCTGTTTTTT.

The chain combines TRBV6-1 with TRBJ2-5, with TRBD2 as a possible D gene (6 bases). Trimming left V 3 bases short and J 4 bases short, with 15 bases between. Germline values: CDR1 MNHNS, CDR2 SASEGT. The CDR3 totals 15 residues. DNA for the CDR3: TGTGCCAGCAGTGAGACCAGCCGAGCGGGAGAGACCCAGTACTTC. Translation gives CASSETSRAGETQYF.

The chain employs TRBV5-1 and TRBJ1-6; the match to TRBD1 covers 8 bases. This CDR3 is 15 amino acids long. V dropped 3 bases and J dropped 4; count of bases not matched to a gene: 3. Germline values: CDR1 SGHRS, CDR2 YFSETQ. DNA of the CDR3: TGCGCCAGCAGCTCCGGACAGGGATATAATTCACCCCTCCACTTT. Its protein is CASSSGQGYNSPLHF.

This clone was seen a handful of times. This chain uses TRBV7-9 with TRBJ1-1; D uncertain. The CDR3 is made up of 14 amino acids. Trimming removed 3 bases from V and 4 bases from J, with 12 bases in between. The V gene's germline CDR1 is SEHNR and CDR2 FQNEAQ (reference sequence). The CDR3 protein is CASSFSGGRTEAFF. As DNA, the CDR3 is TGTGCCAGCAGCTTTTCAGGAGGGCGCACTGAAGCTTTCTTT.

The gene calls are TRBV5-6 and TRBJ1-2, with D perhaps matching TRBD1 (5 bases). Trimming took 4 bases from V and 8 from J, leaving 12 bases between them. Germline V gives CDR1 SGHDT, CDR2 YYEEEE. The length of the CDR3 is 12 residues. The CDR3 DNA follows: TGTGCCAGCAGCCAGGGAATAGGGGGCTACACCTTC. It specifies CASSQGIGGYTF.

The chain is built from TRBV30 and TRBJ2-1; 8 bases fit TRBD2. Germline V gene lookup returns CDR1 GTSNPN and CDR2 SVGIG (reference sequence). J gave up 2 bases and V 7 bases, and 4 bases lay outside the gene matches. The CDR3 sequence is 13 residues long. The chain's CDR3 is CAFKRETYNEQFF. In DNA form, the CDR3 reads TGTGCCTTTAAGCGGGAGACCTACAATGAGCAGTTCTTC.

V is TRBV5-1 and J is TRBJ1-2, with TRBD1 as a possible D gene (5 bases). The germline CDR1 and CDR2 sequences are SGHRS and YFSETQ. This CDR3 has 14 residues. Between the trimmed V and J ends, which lost 4 bases and 2 bases, there was a span of 12 bases. CDR3 protein: CASSVGTDNYGYTF. DNA for the CDR3: TGCGCCAGCAGCGTTGGGACTGACAACTATGGCTACACCTTC. Full variable domain (rest looked up from reference TRBV5-1 and TRBJ1-2): KAGVTQTPRYLIKTRGQQVTLSCSPISGHRSVSWYQQTPGQGLQFLFEYFSETQRNKGNFPGRFSGRQFSNSRSEMNVSTLELGDSALYLCASSVGTDNYGYTFGSGTRLTVV.

The chain has TRBV30 and TRBJ2-7, with TRBD2 identical over 10 bases. The CDR3 totals 14 residues. From germline, CDR1 is GTSNPN and CDR2 SVGIG (reference sequence). V was pared by 3 bases and J by 4 bases, with 6 bases of the junction left unmatched. The CDR3 is CAWSPGLAVYEQYF. The CDR3 DNA is TGTGCCTGGAGCCCAGGACTAGCGGTATACGAGCAGTACTTC.

The CDR3 reads CASSFGTSGGQGEQFF. In DNA form, the CDR3 reads TGTGCCAGCAGCTTCGGGACTAGCGGGGGCCAAGGGGAGCAGTTCTTC. The chain is built from TRBV7-9 and TRBJ2-1, with TRBD2 matching 14 bases. V dropped 3 bases and J dropped 10; count of bases not matched to a gene: 8. CDR1 SEHNR and CDR2 FQNEAQ come from the germline V gene (reference sequence). The CDR3 consists of 16 residues.

The rearrangement uses TRBV2 and TRBJ1-5; a possible D gene is TRBD1 (6 bases). The V end was cut by 4 bases, the J end by 5 bases, with 9 bases between. The germline gives CDR1 SNHLY, CDR2 FYNNEI. The CDR3 runs 13 residues. In nucleotides, the CDR3 is TGTGCCAGCAGTGTCCAGGGGTATCAGCCCCAGCATTTT. Translation gives CASSVQGYQPQHF.

This clone was detected only a few times. This chain uses TRBV5-3 with TRBJ2-7, with a tentative D call TRBD1 (5 bases). TRBV5-3 is an open reading frame whose function is uncertain. The V end lost 4 bases, the J end lost 3 bases, and 11 bases lay between the germline ends. The CDR3 loop spans 13 amino acids. Written as DNA, the CDR3 is TGTGCCAGAAGCCTCAGGGTTAGCTACGAGCAGTACTTC. This sequence encodes CARSLRVSYEQYF.

This chain uses TRBV24-1 with TRBJ2-2; TRBD2 aligns across 11 bases. Germline values: CDR1 KGHDR, CDR2 SFDVKD. V was clipped by 3 bases and J by 6 bases; unmatched bases: 5. The CDR3 totals 16 residues. The CDR3 loop is CATSDTSGSMAGELFF. DNA of the CDR3: TGTGCCACCAGTGATACTAGCGGGAGTATGGCCGGGGAGCTGTTTTTT.

V gene TRBV27 combines with J gene TRBJ1-2; tentative D call: TRBD1 (6 bases). The CDR3 totals 13 residues. Germline CDR1 is MNHEY and CDR2 is SMNVEV (reference sequence). Trimming pared 5 bases from V and 3 bases from J, leaving 10 bases between. DNA for the CDR3: TGTGCCAGCAGTGAAAGGACAGACTATGGCTACACCTTC. This encodes CASSERTDYGYTF.

The J gene is TRBJ2-1, the V gene TRBV6-5; no clear D gene. Germline-derived CDR1 and CDR2 are MNHEY and SVGAGI. V was clipped by 6 bases and J by 5 bases, with 5 bases between them. The length of the CDR3 is 11 residues. CDR3 DNA sequence: TGTGCCAGCAGCCGGGACAATGAGCAGTTCTTC. Translated, it gives CASSRDNEQFF.

This chain links TRBV5-5 with TRBJ2-5, with 7 bases aligning to TRBD2. The CDR3 contains 17 residues. With 0 bases clipped from V and 4 bases from J, the junction kept 12 bases outside the gene matches. Germline V gene sequence: CDR1 SGHKS, CDR2 YYEKEE (reference sequence). CDR3 loop: CASSLGLAVLRGETQYF. In DNA, the CDR3 is TGTGCCAGCAGCTTGGGACTAGCCGTTTTGAGGGGAGAGACCCAGTACTTC.

This chain joins TRBV2 and TRBJ1-4; tentatively, D is TRBD1 (6 bases). The germline V gene has CDR1 SNHLY and CDR2 FYNNEI. CDR3 size: 14 residues. V lost 5 bases, J lost 4 bases, and 11 bases lay in between. The CDR3 region has the DNA TGTGCCAGCAGTTCGGACAGCCTTAATGAAAAACTGTTTTTT. Protein sequence: CASSSDSLNEKLFF.

V and J are TRBV6-2 or TRBV6-3 and TRBJ2-7; D remains ambiguous. The CDR3 spans 11 residues. CDR1 is MNHEY and CDR2 is SVGEGT in the germline V gene. V was trimmed by 3 bases and J by 7 bases, leaving 7 bases between them. CDR3 sequence (DNA): TGTGCCAGCAGTTATTACGGGGAGCAGTACTTC. Its translation: CASSYYGEQYF.

This clone came up once. One end of the junction varies from germline; a read error may be responsible. Other DNA sequences in this specimen translate into the identical CDR3. The chain has TRBV7-2 and TRBJ1-5; a possible D gene is TRBD1 (6 bases). The CDR3 length is 17 residues. Per the germline V gene, CDR1 is SGHTA and CDR2 is FQGNSA. The CDR3 sequence: CASSPAGGARGNQPQHF. The CDR3 DNA is TGTGCCAGCAGCCCGGCCGGGGGGGCGCGGGGCAATCAGCCCCAGCATTTC.

V and J are TRBV19 and TRBJ1-2; 7 bases map to TRBD1. This CDR3 comprises 15 residues. Germline V gene lookup returns CDR1 LNHDA and CDR2 SQIVND (reference sequence). The V gene end was trimmed by 8 bases and the J gene end by 0 bases; junction bases not matched to a gene: 9. This CDR3 is CASSITGEPNYGYTF. For the CDR3, the DNA is TGTGCCAGTTCTATTACAGGGGAACCTAACTATGGCTACACCTTC.

The chain combines TRBV5-1 with TRBJ1-3; possible D gene TRBD1, 5 bases. The length of the CDR3 is 17 residues. Trimming cost V 0 bases and J 0 bases, with 13 bases left between them. CDR1 and CDR2 from the germline V gene are SGHRS and YFSETQ. The CDR3 sequence: CASSLVSGPSSGNTIYF. In DNA, the CDR3 is TGCGCCAGCAGCTTGGTTTCAGGGCCGAGCTCTGGAAACACCATATATTTT.